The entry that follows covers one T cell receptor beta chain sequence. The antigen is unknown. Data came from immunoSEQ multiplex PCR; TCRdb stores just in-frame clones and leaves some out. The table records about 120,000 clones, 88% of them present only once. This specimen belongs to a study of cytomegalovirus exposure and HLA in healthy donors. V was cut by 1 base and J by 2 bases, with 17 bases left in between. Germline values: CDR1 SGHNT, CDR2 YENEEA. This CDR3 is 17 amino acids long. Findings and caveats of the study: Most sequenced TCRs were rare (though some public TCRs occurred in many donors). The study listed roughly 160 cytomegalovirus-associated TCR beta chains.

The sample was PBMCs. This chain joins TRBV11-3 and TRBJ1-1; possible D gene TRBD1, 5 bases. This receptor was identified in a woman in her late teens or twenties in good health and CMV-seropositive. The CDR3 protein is CASSLGWGGSANTEAFF. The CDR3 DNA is TGTGCCAGCAGCTTAGGATGGGGGGGATCGGCCAACACTGAAGCTTTCTTT.